Listed below are T cell receptor beta chains from one sample, sequenced in a study of blood T cells in healthy people across ages. One entry per CDR3 protein results from TCRdb running MiXCR on the 5' RACE reads. The sample yields 540,000 or so distinct CDR3 sequences, 25% to 30% seen once. Input material: blood. The receptors originated from a woman in her 70s in good health. Both conserved end residues are part of each CDR3. A D gene is named only where the DNA matches it firmly. Clone size is given for some rows only: seen once, a few or many times, or a class if the clone is expanded.

v_gene: TRBV9
d_gene: TRBD1
abundance: NA
j_gene: TRBJ2-5
CDR3aa: CASSTRLGTEETQYF
CDR3nt: TGTGCCAGCAGCACCCGCCTTGGGACAGAAGAGACCCAGTACTTC

v_gene: TRBV20-1
d_gene: NA
abundance: NA
j_gene: TRBJ2-5
CDR3aa: CSARPGTLEETQYF
CDR3nt: TGCAGTGCTAGACCGGGAACCTTAGAGGAGACCCAGTACTTC

v_gene: TRBV7-2
d_gene: TRBD2
abundance: NA
j_gene: TRBJ2-2
CDR3aa: CASSFLAGVNTGELFF
CDR3nt: TGTGCCAGCAGCTTTCTTGCGGGGGTGAACACCGGGGAGCTGTTTTTT

v_gene: TRBV7-9
d_gene: TRBD2
abundance: few
j_gene: TRBJ2-1
CDR3aa: CASSLGLAGTNNEQFF
CDR3nt: TGTGCCAGCAGCTTAGGACTAGCGGGAACAAACAATGAGCAGTTCTTC

v_gene: TRBV29-1
d_gene: TRBD1
abundance: few
j_gene: TRBJ1-1
CDR3aa: CSVTRDRGYSEAFF
CDR3nt: TGCAGCGTCACCCGGGACAGGGGGTATTCAGAAGCTTTCTTT

v_gene: TRBV28
d_gene: TRBD1
abundance: once
j_gene: TRBJ1-4
CDR3aa: CASRGTGTEKLFF
CDR3nt: TGTGCCAGCCGCGGGACAGGGACTGAAAAACTGTTTTTT

v_gene: TRBV6-2/TRBV6-3
d_gene: TRBD1
abundance: NA
j_gene: TRBJ1-1
CDR3aa: CASRPHDRDRVEAFF
CDR3nt: TGTGCCAGCAGACCTCACGACAGGGACAGAGTAGAAGCTTTCTTT

v_gene: TRBV29-1
d_gene: NA
abundance: NA
j_gene: TRBJ2-5
CDR3aa: CSVGRAIQETQYF
CDR3nt: TGCAGCGTTGGGCGGGCAATCCAAGAGACCCAGTACTTC

v_gene: TRBV6-5
d_gene: NA
abundance: NA
j_gene: TRBJ2-2
CDR3aa: CASRPPGGEGRELFF
CDR3nt: TGTGCCAGCAGGCCCCCAGGGGGGGAGGGAAGGGAGCTGTTTTTT

v_gene: TRBV6-5
d_gene: TRBD1
abundance: NA
j_gene: TRBJ1-2
CDR3aa: CASSYVGGLYGYTF
CDR3nt: TGTGCCAGCAGTTACGTAGGGGGCTTGTATGGCTACACCTTC

v_gene: TRBV6-2/TRBV6-3
d_gene: NA
abundance: few
j_gene: TRBJ2-5
CDR3aa: CASRGTSRETQYF
CDR3nt: TGTGCCAGCAGGGGGACTTCACGAGAGACCCAGTACTTC

v_gene: TRBV6-5
d_gene: TRBD1
abundance: NA
j_gene: TRBJ2-2
CDR3aa: CASSYSWDRGPHGELFF
CDR3nt: TGTGCCAGCAGTTACTCGTGGGACAGGGGGCCGCACGGGGAGCTGTTTTTT

v_gene: TRBV6-2/TRBV6-3
d_gene: NA
abundance: few
j_gene: TRBJ2-7
CDR3aa: CASSYSRQDYEQYF
CDR3nt: TGTGCCAGCAGTTACTCGAGGCAGGACTACGAGCAGTACTTC

v_gene: TRBV5-1
d_gene: TRBD2
abundance: NA
j_gene: TRBJ2-7
CDR3aa: CASSFAGLAYEQYF
CDR3nt: TGCGCCAGCAGCTTTGCGGGACTAGCCTACGAGCAGTACTTC

v_gene: TRBV5-1
d_gene: NA
abundance: many
j_gene: TRBJ2-7
CDR3aa: CASSLSGGSYEQYF
CDR3nt: TGCGCCAGCAGCTTGTCCGGGGGTTCGTACGAGCAGTACTTC

v_gene: TRBV7-8
d_gene: TRBD2
abundance: few
j_gene: TRBJ2-1
CDR3aa: CASSLRLAGLSEQFF
CDR3nt: TGTGCCAGCAGCTTAAGACTAGCGGGTCTCTCTGAGCAGTTCTTC